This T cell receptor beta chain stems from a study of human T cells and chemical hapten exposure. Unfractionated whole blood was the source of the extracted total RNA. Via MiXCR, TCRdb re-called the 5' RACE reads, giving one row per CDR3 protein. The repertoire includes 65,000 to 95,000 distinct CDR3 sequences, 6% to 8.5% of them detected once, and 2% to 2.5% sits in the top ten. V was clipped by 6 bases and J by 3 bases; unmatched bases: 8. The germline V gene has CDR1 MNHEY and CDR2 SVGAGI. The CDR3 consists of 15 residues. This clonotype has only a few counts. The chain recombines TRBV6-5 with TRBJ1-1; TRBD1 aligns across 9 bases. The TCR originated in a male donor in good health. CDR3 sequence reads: CASRAPGQGYTEAFF. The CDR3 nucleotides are TGTGCCAGCAGGGCCCCGGGACAGGGTTACACTGAAGCTTTCTTT.